The source of this TCR beta chain is a study of T cell responses to AZD1222 COVID-19 vaccine (dated by TCRdb to about 2021). Some background on the complete study: Because spike-specific TCR depth and breadth did not differ between the two schedules, AZD1222 recipients who got a second dose at roughly 4 weeks were pooled with those who got a second dose at roughly 12 weeks. Trial participants were enrolled by age into 18-55, 56-69 and 70-plus year subgroups, with roughly 160, 29 and 62 TCR-sequenced participants respectively. TCR sequencing covered more than 230 trial participants: approximately 200 given two doses of AZD1222 and around 26 given two doses of MenACWY control vaccine.

On this clone itself: Its antigen remains undetermined. No much larger clone is present one base from it, and per-base qualities are unavailable.

The CDR3 regions of human TCRbeta chains were analyzed by immunosequencing. Turning to the authors' computational methods: TCRs in the repertoires were matched against a reference library of SARS-CoV-2-specific TCRs that had been generated with the MIRA antigen-specificity platform. Breadth was defined as the fraction of unique TCRs that were SARS-CoV-2-associated. Depth was defined as the fraction of total T cells that were SARS-CoV-2-associated. Using the MIRA data, each spike-specific TCR was mapped to the spike region that the TCR reacts to and placed in a CD4 or CD8 class. Log10-transformed breadth and depth values were compared by one-way ANOVA with Sidak's multiple comparisons tests. The table comes from immuneACCESS by way of TCRdb, which keeps in-frame sequences with V and J called. Part of the clones is missing from these tables; in studies checked, under half for an unresolved V gene and the rest for unknown reasons. The V and J calls and clone size are taken from that table; D and trimming were inferred from the DNA. The sample records 180,000 or so clones, approximately 93% of which are singletons. The top ten clones comprise around 4% of the sample.

Study-wide conclusions, independent of this receptor: Participants were mostly white British and included more females than males, and it was suggested by the authors that clonal diversity may have been underestimated. Reportedly, close to half of the unique spike-specific TCRs recognized epitopes lying outside the regions that are mutated in the B.1.351 and B.1.1.7 variants. In the small 56-69-year group, the increase in depth fell short of significance, most likely because of low power. Conclusions about previously exposed vaccinees are limited, since just five or six AZD1222 recipients were seropositive for SARS-CoV-2 at baseline. Because no day 14 peak-response samples were available, the repertoires could be characterized only after the peak T cell response. After two AZD1222 doses, both the breadth and the depth of spike-specific TCRs were significantly higher than at day 0 and than in MenACWY recipients. Vaccine-associated CD4 TCRs spanned the whole spike protein, with dominant responses in regions 160-218 and 743-854.

In the paper's terms, the time point label means: baseline before first vaccination. The vaccinee samples were drawn from two UK trials, COV001 and COV002, one of which was a single-blind randomized controlled phase 2/3 trial testing AZD1222 (ChAdOx1 nCoV-19) in healthy adults. Trial participant PBMC samples were collected at day 0 and day 28 after the second dose for TCRbeta chain sequencing. This TCR came from an adult in good health. The sequencing here drew on peripheral blood, taken on day 0 of AZD1222 vaccination.

The nucleotide sequence is TGTGCCAGCAGTGAATATGGGATCGGGGGACCTAGGGATGGCTACACCTTC. This codes for CASSEYGIGGPRDGYTF. The rearrangement joined TRBV25-1 to TRBJ1-2, with TRBD1 as a weak D call on 5 bases. A distance of 20 bases separates the germline ends of V and J, which lose 0 bases and 6 bases respectively. Spanning cysteine to phenylalanine, the CDR3 consists of 17 amino acids. Of all the DNA, just the CDR3 is kept, 51 bases in frame from base 1. CDR1 and CDR2 are drawn from the germline V gene: MGHDK, SYGVNS.